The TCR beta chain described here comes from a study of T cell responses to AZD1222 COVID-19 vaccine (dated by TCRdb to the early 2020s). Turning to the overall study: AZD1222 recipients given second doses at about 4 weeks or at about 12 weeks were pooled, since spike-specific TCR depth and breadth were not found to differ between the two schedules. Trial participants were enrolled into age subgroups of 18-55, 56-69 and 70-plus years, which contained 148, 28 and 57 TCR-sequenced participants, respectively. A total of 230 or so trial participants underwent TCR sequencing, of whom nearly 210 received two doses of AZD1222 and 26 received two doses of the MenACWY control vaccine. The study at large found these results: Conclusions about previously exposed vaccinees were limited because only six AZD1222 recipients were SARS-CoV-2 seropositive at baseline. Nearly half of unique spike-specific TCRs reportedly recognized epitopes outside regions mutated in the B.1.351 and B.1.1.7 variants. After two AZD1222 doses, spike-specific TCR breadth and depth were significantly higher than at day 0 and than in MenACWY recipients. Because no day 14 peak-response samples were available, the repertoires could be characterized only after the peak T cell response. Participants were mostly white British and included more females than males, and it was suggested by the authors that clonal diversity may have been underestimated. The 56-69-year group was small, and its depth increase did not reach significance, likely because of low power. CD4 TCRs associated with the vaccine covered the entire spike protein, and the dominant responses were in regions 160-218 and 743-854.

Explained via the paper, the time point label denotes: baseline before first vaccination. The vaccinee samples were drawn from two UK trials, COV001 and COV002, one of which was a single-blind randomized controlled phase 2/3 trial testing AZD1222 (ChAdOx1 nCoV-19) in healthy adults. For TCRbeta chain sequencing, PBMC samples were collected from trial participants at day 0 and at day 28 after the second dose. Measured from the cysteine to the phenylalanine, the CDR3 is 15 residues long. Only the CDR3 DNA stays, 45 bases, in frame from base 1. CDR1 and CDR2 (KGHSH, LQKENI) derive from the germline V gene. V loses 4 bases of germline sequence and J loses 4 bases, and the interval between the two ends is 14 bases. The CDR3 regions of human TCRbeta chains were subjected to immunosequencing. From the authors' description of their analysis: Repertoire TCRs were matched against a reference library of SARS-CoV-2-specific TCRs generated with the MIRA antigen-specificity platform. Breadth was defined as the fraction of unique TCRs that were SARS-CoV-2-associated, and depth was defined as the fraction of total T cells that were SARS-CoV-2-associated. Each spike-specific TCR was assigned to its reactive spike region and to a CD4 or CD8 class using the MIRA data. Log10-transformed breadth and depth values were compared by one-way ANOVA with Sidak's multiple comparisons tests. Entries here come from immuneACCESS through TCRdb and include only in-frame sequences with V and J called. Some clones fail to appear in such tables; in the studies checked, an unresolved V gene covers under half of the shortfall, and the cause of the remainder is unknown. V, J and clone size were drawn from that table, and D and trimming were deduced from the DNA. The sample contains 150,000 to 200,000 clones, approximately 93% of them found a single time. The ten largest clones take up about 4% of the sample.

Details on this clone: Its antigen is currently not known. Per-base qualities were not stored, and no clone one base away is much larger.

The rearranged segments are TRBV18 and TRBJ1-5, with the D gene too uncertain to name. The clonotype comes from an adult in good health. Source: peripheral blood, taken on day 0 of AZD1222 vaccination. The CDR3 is CASSQATGGNQPQHF. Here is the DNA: TGTGCCAGCTCACAGGCCACGGGAGGGAATCAGCCCCAGCATTTT.